These T cell receptor beta chains were read from a single sample in a study of blood T cell repertoires in COVID-19. Sequencing was performed with immunoSEQ multiplex PCR; in TCRdb, only in-frame clones are kept and a portion is missing. The table shows around 140,000 clones, with 80% to 90% occurring only once. Source material: PBMCs or T cells enriched from blood (not recorded which). These receptors originate from a man in his fifties or sixties who had recovered from COVID-19. CDR3s include the opening cysteine and the closing phenylalanine or tryptophan. The D gene is left open where the match is weak. Part of the rows lack a size; the others show once, few, many or a class for expanded clones.

d_gene: TRBD1
abundance: .
v_gene: TRBV2
j_gene: TRBJ2-7
CDR3nt: TGTGCCAGCAGTGAAGGGACAGGGGCCATCGGGACCGAGCAGTACTTC
CDR3aa: CASSEGTGAIGTEQYF

d_gene: .
abundance: .
v_gene: TRBV18
j_gene: TRBJ2-7
CDR3nt: TGTGCCAGCTCACCGGGCAGCTCCTACGAGCAGTACTTC
CDR3aa: CASSPGSSYEQYF

d_gene: TRBD1
abundance: .
v_gene: TRBV7-6
j_gene: TRBJ2-5
CDR3nt: TGTGCCAGCAGCTCGACATTCGGGACAGGTCCTCAGACCCAGTACTTC
CDR3aa: CASSSTFGTGPQTQYF

d_gene: .
abundance: .
v_gene: TRBV30
j_gene: TRBJ2-7
CDR3nt: TGTGCCTGGAGTGTAGTGGGGGCGGGCTACGAGCAGTACTTC
CDR3aa: CAWSVVGAGYEQYF

d_gene: .
abundance: .
v_gene: TRBV28
j_gene: TRBJ1-4
CDR3nt: TGTGCCAGCAGTACCTTCGGGGAGGGGGCAACTAATGAAAAACTGTTTTTT
CDR3aa: CASSTFGEGATNEKLFF

d_gene: .
abundance: few
v_gene: TRBV4-2
j_gene: TRBJ1-5
CDR3nt: TGTGCCAGCAGCCAAGAAGGATCTGACTATAGCAATCAGCCCCAGCATTTT
CDR3aa: CASSQEGSDYSNQPQHF

d_gene: .
abundance: .
v_gene: TRBV18
j_gene: TRBJ2-2
CDR3nt: TGTGCCAGCTCACTGGACAGCCCCGGGGAGCTGTTTTTT
CDR3aa: CASSLDSPGELFF

d_gene: .
abundance: .
v_gene: TRBV11-2
j_gene: TRBJ2-5
CDR3nt: TGTGCCAGCAGCTCCACACGCCAGGAGACCCAGTACTTC
CDR3aa: CASSSTRQETQYF

d_gene: TRBD2
abundance: .
v_gene: TRBV7-3
j_gene: TRBJ2-3
CDR3nt: TGTGCCAGCTCAATAGCGGGGTCTAGCACAGATACGCAGTATTTT
CDR3aa: CASSIAGSSTDTQYF

d_gene: .
abundance: .
v_gene: TRBV19
j_gene: TRBJ1-5
CDR3nt: TGTGCCAGTAGTATAGATGCCGGGTCCAACAGCAATCAGCCCCAGCATTTT
CDR3aa: CASSIDAGSNSNQPQHF

d_gene: .
abundance: .
v_gene: TRBV4-1
j_gene: TRBJ1-5
CDR3nt: TGCGCCAGCAGCCTCTTCAGGGATAGCAATCAGCCCCAGCATTTT
CDR3aa: CASSLFRDSNQPQHF

d_gene: TRBD1
abundance: .
v_gene: TRBV9
j_gene: TRBJ2-3
CDR3nt: TGTGCCAGCAACCTTTCGACAGGGGCGCAAGTACTAGCAGATACGCAGTATTTT
CDR3aa: CASNLSTGAQVLADTQYF

d_gene: TRBD1
abundance: .
v_gene: TRBV30
j_gene: TRBJ2-7
CDR3nt: TGTGCCTGGAGCCAGGAGGCAGGGGGAAGTTACGAGCAGTACTTC
CDR3aa: CAWSQEAGGSYEQYF

d_gene: TRBD1
abundance: .
v_gene: TRBV28
j_gene: TRBJ1-2
CDR3nt: TGTGCCAGCAGTTTTGGCGGACAGGACTCCTATGGCTACACCTTC
CDR3aa: CASSFGGQDSYGYTF

d_gene: TRBD1
abundance: .
v_gene: TRBV19
j_gene: TRBJ1-2
CDR3nt: TGTGCCAGTAGTAGGGACGGGACAGAACTGAACCTCGACTACACCTTC
CDR3aa: CASSRDGTELNLDYTF

d_gene: TRBD2
abundance: .
v_gene: TRBV5-4
j_gene: TRBJ2-7
CDR3nt: TGTGCCAGCAGGGTGGGGACTAGCGGGAATTACGAGCAGTACTTC
CDR3aa: CASRVGTSGNYEQYF

d_gene: TRBD2
abundance: .
v_gene: TRBV5-6
j_gene: TRBJ2-5
CDR3nt: TGTGCCAGCAGTAGACTAGCGGGAGGACAAGAGACCCAGTACTTC
CDR3aa: CASSRLAGGQETQYF

d_gene: TRBD1
abundance: .
v_gene: TRBV18
j_gene: TRBJ1-4
CDR3nt: TGTGCCAGCTCACCGGGACAGGAGATAAATGAAAAACTGTTTTTT
CDR3aa: CASSPGQEINEKLFF

d_gene: .
abundance: once
v_gene: TRBV7-9
j_gene: TRBJ2-3
CDR3nt: TGTGCCAGCAGCTTACAGGGCTTTGGGACAGATACGCAGTATTTT
CDR3aa: CASSLQGFGTDTQYF

d_gene: .
abundance: few
v_gene: TRBV27
j_gene: TRBJ1-1
CDR3nt: TGTGCCAGCAGTTTATCGGGCAACCTCTTGACCATGAACACTGAAGCTTTCTTT
CDR3aa: CASSLSGNLLTMNTEAFF

d_gene: .
abundance: .
v_gene: TRBV5-1
j_gene: TRBJ1-1
CDR3nt: TGCGCCAGCAGCTCCTCGGGGGGAAACACTGAAGCTTTCTTT
CDR3aa: CASSSSGGNTEAFF

d_gene: .
abundance: .
v_gene: TRBV6-5
j_gene: TRBJ2-4
CDR3nt: TGTGCCAGCAGTTCTCTCAGGGTAGCCAAAAACATTCAGTACTTC
CDR3aa: CASSSLRVAKNIQYF

d_gene: .
abundance: few
v_gene: TRBV7-8
j_gene: TRBJ1-6
CDR3nt: TGTGCCAGCAGCTCCAGGAGGGGTGATAATTCACCCCTCCACTTT
CDR3aa: CASSSRRGDNSPLHF

d_gene: .
abundance: .
v_gene: TRBV2
j_gene: TRBJ1-4
CDR3nt: TGTGCCACCTGTCTGAGGATGAATGAAAAACTGTTTTTT
CDR3aa: CATCLRMNEKLFF

d_gene: TRBD2
abundance: few
v_gene: TRBV29-1
j_gene: TRBJ2-7
CDR3nt: TGCAGCGTTACCGGGACTAGCGGGAGGGACGAGCAGTACTTC
CDR3aa: CSVTGTSGRDEQYF

d_gene: .
abundance: .
v_gene: TRBV20-1
j_gene: TRBJ2-5
CDR3nt: TGCAGTGCTAGCGGGGAAGAGACCCAGTACTTC
CDR3aa: CSASGEETQYF

d_gene: TRBD2
abundance: once
v_gene: TRBV11-2
j_gene: TRBJ2-1
CDR3nt: TGTGCCAGCAGCTTGGGGAGCGGGGGGCACTACAATGAGCAGTTCTTC
CDR3aa: CASSLGSGGHYNEQFF

d_gene: .
abundance: .
v_gene: TRBV28
j_gene: TRBJ1-3
CDR3nt: TGTGCCAGCAGTCCTACCATTGGGGCCGGGTCTGGAAACACCATATATTTT
CDR3aa: CASSPTIGAGSGNTIYF

d_gene: .
abundance: .
v_gene: TRBV2
j_gene: TRBJ2-7
CDR3nt: TGTGCCAGCAGTGTCTGGGAGACCTCCTACGAGCAGTACTTC
CDR3aa: CASSVWETSYEQYF

d_gene: TRBD1
abundance: .
v_gene: TRBV2
j_gene: TRBJ2-7
CDR3nt: TGTGCCAGCAGTGCAGAGGGTGGGGGACAGGTCTACTTC
CDR3aa: CASSAEGGGQVYF

d_gene: TRBD1
abundance: .
v_gene: TRBV2
j_gene: TRBJ2-7
CDR3nt: TGTGCCAGCCAACCGGGACAGGGGGACGAGCAGTACTTC
CDR3aa: CASQPGQGDEQYF

d_gene: .
abundance: .
v_gene: TRBV5-1
j_gene: TRBJ2-7
CDR3nt: TGCGCCAGCAGCCAGGGGTACGAGCAGTACTTC
CDR3aa: CASSQGYEQYF

d_gene: .
abundance: .
v_gene: TRBV30
j_gene: TRBJ1-5
CDR3nt: TGTGCCTGGAGTGCCCAGGATAGCAATCAGCCCCAGCATTTT
CDR3aa: CAWSAQDSNQPQHF

d_gene: .
abundance: .
v_gene: TRBV5-4
j_gene: TRBJ1-1
CDR3nt: TGTGCCAGCAGCCCTCAGGCCGGTGAAGCTTTCTTT
CDR3aa: CASSPQAGEAFF

d_gene: TRBD1
abundance: .
v_gene: TRBV6-5
j_gene: TRBJ2-7
CDR3nt: TGTGCCGGTAGGACAGGCCCCCACGAGCAGTACTTC
CDR3aa: CAGRTGPHEQYF

d_gene: .
abundance: .
v_gene: TRBV7-2
j_gene: TRBJ1-2
CDR3nt: TGTGCCAGCAGCTCCTACGGGGTCTATGGCTACACCTTC
CDR3aa: CASSSYGVYGYTF

d_gene: TRBD2
abundance: .
v_gene: TRBV28
j_gene: TRBJ2-6
CDR3nt: TGTGCCAGCAGGACCACTAGCGGGGGGGCCCGCGGGGCCAACGTCCTGACTTTC
CDR3aa: CASRTTSGGARGANVLTF

d_gene: TRBD1
abundance: .
v_gene: TRBV2
j_gene: TRBJ1-4
CDR3nt: TGTGCCAGCAGGGAGGCAGGGGGCATTGCTAATGAAAAACTGTTTTTT
CDR3aa: CASREAGGIANEKLFF

d_gene: TRBD1
abundance: .
v_gene: TRBV28
j_gene: TRBJ2-5
CDR3nt: TGTGCCAGCAGCGCGACAGGGTCAGGCGAGACCCAGTACTTC
CDR3aa: CASSATGSGETQYF

d_gene: .
abundance: .
v_gene: TRBV9
j_gene: TRBJ1-1
CDR3nt: TGTGCCAGCAGCGTAGTAGGCGGCATGAACACTGAAGCTTTCTTT
CDR3aa: CASSVVGGMNTEAFF

d_gene: TRBD2
abundance: .
v_gene: TRBV15
j_gene: TRBJ2-3
CDR3nt: TGTGCCACCAGGTTCCAGCGGGAGCTAATAGATACGCAGTATTTT
CDR3aa: CATRFQRELIDTQYF

d_gene: .
abundance: .
v_gene: TRBV3-1/TRBV3-2
j_gene: TRBJ1-2
CDR3nt: TGTGCCAGCAGTCCCGGACAGCTTCTATGGGAGGGCTACACCTTC
CDR3aa: CASSPGQLLWEGYTF

d_gene: TRBD1
abundance: .
v_gene: TRBV25-1
j_gene: TRBJ1-1
CDR3nt: TGTGCCAGCAGTGACCCGGGACAGGGAAACACTGAAGCTTTCTTT
CDR3aa: CASSDPGQGNTEAFF

d_gene: .
abundance: .
v_gene: TRBV30
j_gene: TRBJ1-5
CDR3nt: TGTGCCTGGTCCCCCCTCGGGGTGGGTAGCAATCAGCCCCAGCATTTT
CDR3aa: CAWSPLGVGSNQPQHF